The T cell receptor beta chain under discussion was sequenced for a study of blood T cell repertoires in COVID-19. Study information: Acute and convalescent COVID-19 samples came from the United States, Italy and Spain. T cells, B-cell-depleted T cells, or PBMCs provided the cDNA or gDNA that served as material.

In the original analysis: Reference gene primer amplification gave estimated nucleated cell counts. Here immunoSEQ multiplex PCR was the method, and the copy in TCRdb shows in-frame clones only, minus some. For V, J and clone size, that table is used; D and trimming come from the DNA. In the table there are approximately 210,000 clones, 88% of which are singletons. Per germline, CDR1 SEHNR and CDR2 FQNEAQ (reference sequence). With 5 bases removed from V and 10 bases from J, the gap between germline ends came to 14 bases. This CDR3 spans 12 amino acids. The specimen sequenced was peripheral blood. This sequence originates from a man aged 70-80 years with acute or convalescent COVID-19. The chain uses TRBV7-9 and TRBJ1-1; D is unclear. In DNA form, the CDR3 reads TGTGCCAGCAGCCTCTCCTCAGCGGTAGCTTTCTTT. Protein product: CASSLSSAVAFF.